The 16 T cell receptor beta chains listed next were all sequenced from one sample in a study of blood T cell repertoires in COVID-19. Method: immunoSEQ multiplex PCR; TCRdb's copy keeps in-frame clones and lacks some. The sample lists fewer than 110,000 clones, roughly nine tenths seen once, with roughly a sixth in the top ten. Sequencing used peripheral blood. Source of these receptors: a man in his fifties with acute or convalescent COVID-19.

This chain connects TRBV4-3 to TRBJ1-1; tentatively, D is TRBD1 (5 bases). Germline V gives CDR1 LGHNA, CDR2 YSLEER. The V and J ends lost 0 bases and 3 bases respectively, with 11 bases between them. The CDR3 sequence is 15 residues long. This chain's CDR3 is CASSQDHAGDTEAFF. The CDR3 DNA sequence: TGCGCCAGCAGCCAAGACCATGCGGGGGACACTGAAGCTTTCTTT.

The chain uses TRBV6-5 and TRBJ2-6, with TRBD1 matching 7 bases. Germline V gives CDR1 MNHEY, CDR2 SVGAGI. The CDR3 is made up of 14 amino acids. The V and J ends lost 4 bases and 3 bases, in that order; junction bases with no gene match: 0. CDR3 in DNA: TGTGCCAGCAGTTGGACAGGTGGGGCCAACGTCCTGACTTTC. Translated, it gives CASSWTGGANVLTF.

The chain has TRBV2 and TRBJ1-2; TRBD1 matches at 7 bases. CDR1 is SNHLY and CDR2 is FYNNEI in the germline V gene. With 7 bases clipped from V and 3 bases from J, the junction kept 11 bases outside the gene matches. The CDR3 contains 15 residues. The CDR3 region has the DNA TGTGCCAGCACCCAGGACAGGTTAAAATACTATGGCTACACCTTC. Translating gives CASTQDRLKYYGYTF.

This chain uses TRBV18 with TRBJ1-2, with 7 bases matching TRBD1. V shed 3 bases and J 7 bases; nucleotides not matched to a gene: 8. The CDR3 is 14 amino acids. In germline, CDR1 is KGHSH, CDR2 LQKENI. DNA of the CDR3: TGTGCCAGCTCACCCTCACAGGGGTTTGGTGGCTACACCTTC. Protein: CASSPSQGFGGYTF.

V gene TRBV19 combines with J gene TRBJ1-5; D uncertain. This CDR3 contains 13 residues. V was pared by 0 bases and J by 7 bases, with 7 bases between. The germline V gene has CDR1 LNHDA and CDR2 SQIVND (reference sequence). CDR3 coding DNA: TGTGCCAGTAGTATAGACCGGGGACAGCCCCAGCATTTT. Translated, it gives CASSIDRGQPQHF.

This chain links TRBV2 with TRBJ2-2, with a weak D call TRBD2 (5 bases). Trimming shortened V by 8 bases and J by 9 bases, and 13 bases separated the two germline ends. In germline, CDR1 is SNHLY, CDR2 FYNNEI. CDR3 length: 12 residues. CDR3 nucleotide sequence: TGTGCCAGCGAGGGAGAATACCGGGAGCTGTTTTTT. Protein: CASEGEYRELFF.

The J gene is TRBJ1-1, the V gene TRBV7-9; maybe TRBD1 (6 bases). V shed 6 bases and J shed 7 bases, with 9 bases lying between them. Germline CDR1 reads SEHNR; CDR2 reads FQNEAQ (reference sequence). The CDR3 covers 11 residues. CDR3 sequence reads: CASRLDSEAFF. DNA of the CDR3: TGTGCCAGCAGGTTGGACAGTGAAGCTTTCTTT.

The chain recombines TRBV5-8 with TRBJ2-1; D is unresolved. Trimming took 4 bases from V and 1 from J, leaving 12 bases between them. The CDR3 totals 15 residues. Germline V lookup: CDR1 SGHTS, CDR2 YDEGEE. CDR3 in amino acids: CASSRQVRSYNEQFF. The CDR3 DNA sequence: TGTGCCAGCAGCCGGCAGGTTCGGTCCTACAATGAGCAGTTCTTC.

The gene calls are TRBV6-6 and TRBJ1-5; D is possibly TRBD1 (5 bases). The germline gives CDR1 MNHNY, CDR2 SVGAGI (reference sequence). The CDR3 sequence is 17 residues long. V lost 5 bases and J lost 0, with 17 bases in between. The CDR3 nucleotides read TGTGCCAGCAGTCCGATACTGTGGGGGGATAGCAATCAGCCCCAGCATTTT. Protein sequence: CASSPILWGDSNQPQHF.

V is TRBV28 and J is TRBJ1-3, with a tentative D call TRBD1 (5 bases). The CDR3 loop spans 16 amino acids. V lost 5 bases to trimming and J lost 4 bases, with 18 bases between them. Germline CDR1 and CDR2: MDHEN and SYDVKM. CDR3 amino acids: CASSSQGARRGNTIYF. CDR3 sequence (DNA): TGTGCCAGCAGTAGTCAAGGGGCCCGGCGAGGAAACACCATATATTTT.

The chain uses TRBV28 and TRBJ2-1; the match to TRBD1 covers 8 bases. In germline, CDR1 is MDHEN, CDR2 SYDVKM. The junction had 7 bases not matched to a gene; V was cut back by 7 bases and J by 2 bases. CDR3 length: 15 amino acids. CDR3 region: CASTSGGLTYNEQFF. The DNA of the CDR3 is TGTGCCAGCACCTCAGGGGGCCTCACCTACAATGAGCAGTTCTTC.

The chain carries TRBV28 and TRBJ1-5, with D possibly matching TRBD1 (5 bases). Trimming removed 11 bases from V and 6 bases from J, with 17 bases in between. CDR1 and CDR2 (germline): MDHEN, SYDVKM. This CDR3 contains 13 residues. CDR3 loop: CAAGGREGQPQHF. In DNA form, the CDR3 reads TGTGCCGCCGGGGGGAGGGAGGGTCAGCCCCAGCATTTT.

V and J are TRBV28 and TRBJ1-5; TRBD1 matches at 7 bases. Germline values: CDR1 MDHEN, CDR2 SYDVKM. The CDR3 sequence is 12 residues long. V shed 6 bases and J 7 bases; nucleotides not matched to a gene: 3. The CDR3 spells CASRRGQQPQHF. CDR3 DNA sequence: TGTGCCAGCAGAAGGGGGCAACAGCCCCAGCATTTT.

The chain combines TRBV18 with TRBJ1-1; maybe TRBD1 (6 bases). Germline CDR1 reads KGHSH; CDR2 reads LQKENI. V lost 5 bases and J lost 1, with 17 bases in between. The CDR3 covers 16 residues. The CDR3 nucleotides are TGTGCCAGCTCAAGAGATCAGGGGCCGGGGAACACTGAAGCTTTCTTT. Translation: CASSRDQGPGNTEAFF.

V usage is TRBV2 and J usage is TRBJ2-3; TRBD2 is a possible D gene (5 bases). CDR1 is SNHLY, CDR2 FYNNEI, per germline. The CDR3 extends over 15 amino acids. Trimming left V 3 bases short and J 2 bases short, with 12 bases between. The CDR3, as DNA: TGTGCCAGCAGTGATATTTCGGGGATCACAGATACGCAGTATTTT. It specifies CASSDISGITDTQYF.

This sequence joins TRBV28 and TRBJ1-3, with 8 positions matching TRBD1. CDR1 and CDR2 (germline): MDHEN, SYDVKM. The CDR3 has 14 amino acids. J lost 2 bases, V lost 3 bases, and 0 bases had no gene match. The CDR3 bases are TGTGCCAGCAGTTTGACAGGGGCTGGAAACACCATATATTTT. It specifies CASSLTGAGNTIYF.